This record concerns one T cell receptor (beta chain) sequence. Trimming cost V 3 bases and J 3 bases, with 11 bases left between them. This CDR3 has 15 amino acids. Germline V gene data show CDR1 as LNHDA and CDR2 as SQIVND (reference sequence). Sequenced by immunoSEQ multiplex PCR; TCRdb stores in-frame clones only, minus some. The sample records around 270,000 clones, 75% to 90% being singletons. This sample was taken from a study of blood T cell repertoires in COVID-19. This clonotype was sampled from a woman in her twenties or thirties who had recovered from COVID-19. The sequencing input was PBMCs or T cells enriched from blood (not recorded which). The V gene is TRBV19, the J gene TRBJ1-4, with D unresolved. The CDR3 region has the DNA TGTGCCAGTAGTATTGGCTGGGCCCCTAATGAAAAACTGTTTTTT. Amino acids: CASSIGWAPNEKLFF.